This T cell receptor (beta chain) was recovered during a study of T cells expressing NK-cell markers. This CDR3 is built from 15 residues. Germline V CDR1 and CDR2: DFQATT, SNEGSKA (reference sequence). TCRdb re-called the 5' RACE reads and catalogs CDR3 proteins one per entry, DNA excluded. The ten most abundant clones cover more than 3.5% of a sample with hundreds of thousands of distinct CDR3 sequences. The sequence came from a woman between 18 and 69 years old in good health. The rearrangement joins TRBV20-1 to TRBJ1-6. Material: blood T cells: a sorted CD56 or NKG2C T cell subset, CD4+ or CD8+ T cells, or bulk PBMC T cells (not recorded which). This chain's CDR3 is CSARAGAGDNSPLHF.